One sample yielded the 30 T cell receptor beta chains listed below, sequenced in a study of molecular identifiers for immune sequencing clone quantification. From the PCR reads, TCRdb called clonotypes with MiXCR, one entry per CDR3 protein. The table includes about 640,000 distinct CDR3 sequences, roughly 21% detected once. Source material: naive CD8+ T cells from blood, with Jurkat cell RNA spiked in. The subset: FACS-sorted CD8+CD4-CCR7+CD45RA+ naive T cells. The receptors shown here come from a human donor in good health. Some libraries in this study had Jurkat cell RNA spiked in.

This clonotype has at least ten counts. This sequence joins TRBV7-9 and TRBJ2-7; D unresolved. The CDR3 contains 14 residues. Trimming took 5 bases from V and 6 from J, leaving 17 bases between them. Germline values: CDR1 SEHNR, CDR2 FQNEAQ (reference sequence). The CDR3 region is CASSNPRNMGEQYF. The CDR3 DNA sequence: TGTGCCAGCAGCAATCCGCGAAACATGGGCGAGCAGTACTTC. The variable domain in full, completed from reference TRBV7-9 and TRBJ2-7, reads DTGVSQNPRHKITKRGQNVTFRCDPISEHNRLYWYRQTLGQGPEFLTYFQNEAQLEKSRLLSDRFSAERPKGSFSTLEIQRTEQGDSAMYLCASSNPRNMGEQYFGPGTRLTVT.

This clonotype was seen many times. The CDR3 DNA follows: TGTGCCAGCAGTCCCGAGGGGACAGGGGAGTACTACGAGCAGTACTTC. Amino acid sequence: CASSPEGTGEYYEQYF. The J gene is TRBJ2-7, the V gene TRBV12-3 or TRBV12-4, with 10 bases lining up with TRBD1. V shed 5 bases, J shed 3 bases, and the junction held 10 bases outside the gene matches. This CDR3 is built from 16 residues.

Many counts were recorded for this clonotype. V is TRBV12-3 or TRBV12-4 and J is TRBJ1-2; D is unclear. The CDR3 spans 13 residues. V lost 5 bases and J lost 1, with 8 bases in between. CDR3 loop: CASSPQVNYGYTF. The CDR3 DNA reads TGTGCCAGCAGTCCGCAGGTTAACTATGGCTACACCTTC.

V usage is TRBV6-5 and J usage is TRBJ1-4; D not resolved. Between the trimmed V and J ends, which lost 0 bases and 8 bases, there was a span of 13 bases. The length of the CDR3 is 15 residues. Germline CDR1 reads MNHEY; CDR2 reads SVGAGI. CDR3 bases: TGTGCCAGCAGTTACTCGATAGGTGTAGGGGAAAAACTGTTTTTT. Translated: CASSYSIGVGEKLFF.

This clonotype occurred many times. CDR3 in amino acids: CASRTGSYEQYF. The CDR3, as DNA: TGTGCCAGCAGGACAGGTTCCTACGAGCAGTACTTC. The rearrangement links TRBV6-1 to TRBJ2-7; D is possibly TRBD1 (6 bases). The CDR3 is made up of 12 amino acids. Germline values: CDR1 MNHNS, CDR2 SASEGT. V lost 6 bases to trimming and J lost 1 base, with 7 bases between them.

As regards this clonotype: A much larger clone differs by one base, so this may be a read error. CDR3 DNA: TGTGCCAGCAGTTTAGTAGCGGGATTCGACGAGCGGTACTTC. This encodes CASSLVAGFDERYF. The V gene is TRBV27, the J gene TRBJ2-7; 8 nucleotides match TRBD2. The CDR3 is made up of 14 amino acids. Germline values: CDR1 MNHEY, CDR2 SMNVEV (reference sequence).

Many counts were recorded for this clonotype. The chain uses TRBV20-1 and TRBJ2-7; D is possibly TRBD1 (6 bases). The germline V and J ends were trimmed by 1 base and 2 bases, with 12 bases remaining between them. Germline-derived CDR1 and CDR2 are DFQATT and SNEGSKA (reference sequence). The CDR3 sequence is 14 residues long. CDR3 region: CSARVRGFPYEQYF. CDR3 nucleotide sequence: TGCAGTGCTAGAGTCAGGGGCTTTCCCTACGAGCAGTACTTC.

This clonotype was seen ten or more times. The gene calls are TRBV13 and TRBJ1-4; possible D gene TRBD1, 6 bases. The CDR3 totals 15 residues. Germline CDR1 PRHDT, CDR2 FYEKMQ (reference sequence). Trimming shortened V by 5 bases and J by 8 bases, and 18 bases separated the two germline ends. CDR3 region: CASSQRAGALEKLFF. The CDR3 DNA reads TGTGCCAGCAGCCAACGGGCAGGGGCGTTAGAAAAACTGTTTTTT.

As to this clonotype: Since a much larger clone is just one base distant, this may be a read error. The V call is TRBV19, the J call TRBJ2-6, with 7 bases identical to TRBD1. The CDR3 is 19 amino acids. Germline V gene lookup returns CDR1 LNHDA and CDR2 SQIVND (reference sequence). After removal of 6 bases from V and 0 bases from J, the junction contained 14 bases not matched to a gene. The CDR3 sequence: CASSRPRDRYLSGANVLTF. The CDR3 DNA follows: TGTGCCAGTAGCCGACCACGGGACAGATACCTCTCTGGGGCCAACGTCCTGACTTTC.

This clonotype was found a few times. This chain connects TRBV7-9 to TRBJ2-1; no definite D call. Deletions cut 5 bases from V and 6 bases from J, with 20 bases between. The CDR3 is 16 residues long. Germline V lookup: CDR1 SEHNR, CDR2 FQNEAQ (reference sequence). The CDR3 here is CASSTQGPSYSNEQFF. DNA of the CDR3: TGTGCCAGCAGCACCCAAGGCCCTAGTTACTCCAATGAGCAGTTCTTC.

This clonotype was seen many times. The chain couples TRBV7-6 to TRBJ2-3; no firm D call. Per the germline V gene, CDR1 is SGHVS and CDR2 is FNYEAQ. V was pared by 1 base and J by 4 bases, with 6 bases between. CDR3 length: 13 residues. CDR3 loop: CASSLDRADTQYF. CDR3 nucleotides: TGTGCCAGCAGCTTAGATCGGGCAGATACGCAGTATTTT.

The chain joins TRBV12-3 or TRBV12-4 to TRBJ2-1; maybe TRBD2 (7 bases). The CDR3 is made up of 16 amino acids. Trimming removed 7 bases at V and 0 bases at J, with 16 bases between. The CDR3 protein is CASTPGGGSSYNEQFF. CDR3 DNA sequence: TGTGCCAGCACTCCCGGGGGCGGGAGCTCCTACAATGAGCAGTTCTTC.

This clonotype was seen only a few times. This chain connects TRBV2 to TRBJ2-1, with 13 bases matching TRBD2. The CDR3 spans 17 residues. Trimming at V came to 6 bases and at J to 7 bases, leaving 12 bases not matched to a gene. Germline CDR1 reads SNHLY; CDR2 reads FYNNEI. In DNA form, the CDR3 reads TGTGCCAGCAGACATATACTAGCGGGGGGGGCCTTTAATGAGCAGTTCTTC. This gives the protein CASRHILAGGAFNEQFF.

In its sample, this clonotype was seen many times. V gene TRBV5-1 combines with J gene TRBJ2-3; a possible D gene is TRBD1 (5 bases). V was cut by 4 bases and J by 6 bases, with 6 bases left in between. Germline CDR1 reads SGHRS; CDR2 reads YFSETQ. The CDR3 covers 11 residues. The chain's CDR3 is CASSHRDTQYF. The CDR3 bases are TGCGCCAGCAGCCACAGGGATACGCAGTATTTT.

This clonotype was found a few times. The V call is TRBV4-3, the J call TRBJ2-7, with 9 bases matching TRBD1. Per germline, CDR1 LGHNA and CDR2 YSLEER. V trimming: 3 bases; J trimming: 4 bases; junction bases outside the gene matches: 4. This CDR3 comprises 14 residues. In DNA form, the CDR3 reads TGCGCCAGCAGCCAGTACAGGGGGCATTACGAGCAGTACTTC. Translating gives CASSQYRGHYEQYF.

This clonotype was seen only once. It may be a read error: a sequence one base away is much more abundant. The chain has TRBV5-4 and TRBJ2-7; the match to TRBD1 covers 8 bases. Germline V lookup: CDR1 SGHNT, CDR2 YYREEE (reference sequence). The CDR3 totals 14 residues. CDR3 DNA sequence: TGTGCCAGCAGCTTGGACAGGGGGTACTACGAGCAGCACTTC. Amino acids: CASSLDRGYYEQHF.

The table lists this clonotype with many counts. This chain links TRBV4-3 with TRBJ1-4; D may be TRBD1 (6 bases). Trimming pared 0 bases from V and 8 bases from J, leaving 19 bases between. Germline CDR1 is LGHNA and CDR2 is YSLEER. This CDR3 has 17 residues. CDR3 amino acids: CASSQEPRDNGYEKLFF. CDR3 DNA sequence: TGCGCCAGCAGCCAAGAGCCACGGGACAACGGTTACGAAAAACTGTTTTTT.

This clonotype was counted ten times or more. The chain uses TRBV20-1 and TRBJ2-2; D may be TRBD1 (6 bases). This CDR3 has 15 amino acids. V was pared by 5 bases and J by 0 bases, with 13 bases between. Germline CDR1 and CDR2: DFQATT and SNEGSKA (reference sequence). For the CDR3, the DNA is TGCAGTGCTGGACCCGGGACAACGAACACCGGGGAGCTGTTTTTT. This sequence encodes CSAGPGTTNTGELFF.

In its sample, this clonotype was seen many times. The CDR3 sequence: CASSLDPPYEQYF. In DNA, the CDR3 is TGTGCCAGCAGCTTGGACCCTCCCTACGAGCAGTACTTC. The V call is TRBV5-4, the J call TRBJ2-7; D is unclear. The germline V gene encodes CDR1 SGHNT and CDR2 YYREEE (reference sequence). CDR3 length equals 13 residues. Deletions cut 0 bases from V and 2 bases from J, with 6 bases between.

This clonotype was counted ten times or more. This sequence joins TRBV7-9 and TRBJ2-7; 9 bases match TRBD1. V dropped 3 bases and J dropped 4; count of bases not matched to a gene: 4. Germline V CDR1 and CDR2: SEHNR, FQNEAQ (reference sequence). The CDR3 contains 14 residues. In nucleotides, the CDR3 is TGTGCCAGCAGCTTCGGGACAGGGTGGTACGAGCAGTACTTC. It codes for CASSFGTGWYEQYF. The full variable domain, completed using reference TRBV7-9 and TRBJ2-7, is DTGVSQNPRHKITKRGQNVTFRCDPISEHNRLYWYRQTLGQGPEFLTYFQNEAQLEKSRLLSDRFSAERPKGSFSTLEIQRTEQGDSAMYLCASSFGTGWYEQYFGPGTRLTVT.

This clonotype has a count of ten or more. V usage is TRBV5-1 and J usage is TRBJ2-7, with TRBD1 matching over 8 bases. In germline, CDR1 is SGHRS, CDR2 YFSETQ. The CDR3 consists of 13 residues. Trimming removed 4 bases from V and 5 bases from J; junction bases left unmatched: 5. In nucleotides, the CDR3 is TGCGCCAGCAGCGCCGGGACAGGCGACGAGCAGTACTTC. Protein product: CASSAGTGDEQYF.

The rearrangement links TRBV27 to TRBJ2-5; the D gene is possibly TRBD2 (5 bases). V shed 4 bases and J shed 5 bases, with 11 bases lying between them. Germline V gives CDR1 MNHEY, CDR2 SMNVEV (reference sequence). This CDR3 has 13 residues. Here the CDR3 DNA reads TGTGCCAGCAGTTCCTTAGCGTCGGAGACCCAGTACTTC. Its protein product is CASSSLASETQYF.

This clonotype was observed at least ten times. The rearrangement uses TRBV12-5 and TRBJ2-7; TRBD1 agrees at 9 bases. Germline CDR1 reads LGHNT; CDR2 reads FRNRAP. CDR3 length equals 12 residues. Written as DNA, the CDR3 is TGTGCTAGTGGTCCGGACTACAGGGGGCTCAACGTC. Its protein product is CASGPDYRGLNV.

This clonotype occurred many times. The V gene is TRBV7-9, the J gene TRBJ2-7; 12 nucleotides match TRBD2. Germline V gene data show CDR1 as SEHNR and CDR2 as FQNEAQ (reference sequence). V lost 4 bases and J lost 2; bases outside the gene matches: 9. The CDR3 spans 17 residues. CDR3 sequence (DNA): TGTGCCAGCAGCTACCCCCTAGCGGGAGGGCCTCCCTACGAGCAGTACTTC. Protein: CASSYPLAGGPPYEQYF.

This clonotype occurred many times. CDR3 DNA: TGCGCCAGCAGCCTTTCACCCGACATGAACACTGAAGCTTTCTTT. Protein: CASSLSPDMNTEAFF. The rearrangement joins TRBV4-3 to TRBJ1-1; D unclear. Germline V CDR1 and CDR2: LGHNA, YSLEER. Trimming pared 4 bases from V and 0 bases from J, leaving 12 bases between. The CDR3 is made up of 15 amino acids.

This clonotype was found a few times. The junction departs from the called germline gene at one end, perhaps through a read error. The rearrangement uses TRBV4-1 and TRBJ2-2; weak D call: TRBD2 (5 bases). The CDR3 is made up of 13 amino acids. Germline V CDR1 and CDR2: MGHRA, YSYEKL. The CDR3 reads CASSQLSTGELVF. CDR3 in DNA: TGCGCCAGCAGCCAACTGAGCACCGGGGAGCTGGTTTTT.

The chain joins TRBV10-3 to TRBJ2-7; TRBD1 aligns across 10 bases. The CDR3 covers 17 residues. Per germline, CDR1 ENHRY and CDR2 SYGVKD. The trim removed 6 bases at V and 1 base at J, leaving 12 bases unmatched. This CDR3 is CAISSGTGDQFSYEQYF. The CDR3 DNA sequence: TGTGCCATCAGCTCCGGGACAGGGGATCAATTTTCCTACGAGCAGTACTTC.

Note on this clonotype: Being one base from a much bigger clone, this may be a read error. The CDR3: CDSSPPTGTESYEQYF. The DNA of the CDR3 is TGTGACAGCAGTCCTCCCACGGGGACAGAGAGCTACGAGCAGTACTTC. J is TRBJ2-7 and V is TRBV6-1; 7 bases are shared with TRBD1. CDR3 length: 16 amino acids. CDR1 MNHNS and CDR2 SASEGT come from the germline V gene.

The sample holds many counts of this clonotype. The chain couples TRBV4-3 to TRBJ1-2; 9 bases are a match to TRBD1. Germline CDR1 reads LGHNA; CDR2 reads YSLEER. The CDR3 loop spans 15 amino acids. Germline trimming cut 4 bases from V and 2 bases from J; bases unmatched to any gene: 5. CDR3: CASSPDRGSNYGYTF. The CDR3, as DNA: TGCGCCAGCAGCCCGGACAGGGGAAGCAACTATGGCTACACCTTC.

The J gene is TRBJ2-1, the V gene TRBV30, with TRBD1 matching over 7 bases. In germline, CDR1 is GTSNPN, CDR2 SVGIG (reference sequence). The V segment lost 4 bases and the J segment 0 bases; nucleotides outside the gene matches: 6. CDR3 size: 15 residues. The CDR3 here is CAWTYDRASYNEQFF. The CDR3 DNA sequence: TGTGCCTGGACCTACGACAGGGCCTCCTACAATGAGCAGTTCTTC.